Detailed here is one T cell receptor beta chain. Under the authors' procedure: Nucleated cell counts were estimated from reference gene primer amplification. The protocol was immunoSEQ multiplex PCR, while the TCRdb copy is restricted to in-frame clones and leaves out a portion. V, J and clone size derive from that table, while D and trimming were established from the DNA sequence. Of 220,000 or so clones listed, about 86% are singletons. The record originates from a study of blood T cell repertoires in COVID-19. As for the study in general: Spain, Italy and the United States supplied samples that represented acute and convalescent COVID-19. Nucleic acid was either cDNA or gDNA, and it came from T cells, B-cell-depleted T cells, or PBMCs.

Germline CDR1 LNHDA, CDR2 SQIVND (reference sequence). After removal of 4 bases from V and 7 bases from J, the junction contained 12 bases not matched to a gene. The CDR3 loop spans 17 amino acids. The receptor comes from a woman aged 60-75 years with acute or convalescent COVID-19. What was sequenced was peripheral blood. The rearrangement joins TRBV19 to TRBJ2-4; 11 bases are shared with TRBD2. The CDR3 loop is CASSTLSGGAYSNIQYF. The CDR3 nucleotides read TGTGCCAGTAGTACTCTTAGCGGGGGGGCCTACTCCAACATTCAGTACTTC. Full variable domain (missing parts from reference TRBV19 and TRBJ2-4): DGGITQSPKYLFRKEGQNVTLSCEQNLNHDAMYWYRQDPGQGLRLIYYSQIVNDFQKGDIAEGYSVSREKKESFPLTVTSAQKNPTAFYLCASSTLSGGAYSNIQYFGAGTRLSVL.